Listed here is a single TCR beta chain. The data derive from a study of T cell responses to AZD1222 COVID-19 vaccine. The repertoire was sequenced with immunoSEQ multiplex PCR; TCRdb's copy has only in-frame clones and lacks some. The table includes roughly 130,000 clones, roughly 90% detected once. Germline CDR1 reads ENHRY; CDR2 reads SYGVKD. Trimming cost V 5 bases and J 8 bases, with 9 bases left between them. CDR3 length equals 11 residues. This receptor was obtained from an adult in good health. This sample comprised peripheral blood, obtained on day 0 of AZD1222 vaccination. This rearrangement joins TRBV10-3 to TRBJ1-2; D might be TRBD1 (6 bases). CDR3 residues: CAISQGPGYTF. The CDR3 bases are TGTGCCATCAGTCAGGGGCCGGGCTACACCTTC.